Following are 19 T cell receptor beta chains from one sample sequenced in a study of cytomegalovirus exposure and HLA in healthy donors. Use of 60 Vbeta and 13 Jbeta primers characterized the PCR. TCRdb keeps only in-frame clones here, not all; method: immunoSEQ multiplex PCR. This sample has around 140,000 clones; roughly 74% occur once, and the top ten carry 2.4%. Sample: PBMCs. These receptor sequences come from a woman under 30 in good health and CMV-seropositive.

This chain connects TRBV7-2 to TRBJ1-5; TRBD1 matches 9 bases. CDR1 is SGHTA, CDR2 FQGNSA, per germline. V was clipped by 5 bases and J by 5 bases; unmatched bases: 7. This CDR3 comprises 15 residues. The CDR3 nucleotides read TGTGCCAGCAGCGCAGAACAGGGGGCTGATCAGCCCCAGCATTTT. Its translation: CASSAEQGADQPQHF.

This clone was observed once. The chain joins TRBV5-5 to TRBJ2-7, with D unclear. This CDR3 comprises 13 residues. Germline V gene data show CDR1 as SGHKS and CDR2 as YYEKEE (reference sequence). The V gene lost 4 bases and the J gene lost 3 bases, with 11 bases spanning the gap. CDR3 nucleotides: TGTGCCAGCAGCGTCGGGTCCAACTACGAGCAGTACTTC. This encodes CASSVGSNYEQYF.

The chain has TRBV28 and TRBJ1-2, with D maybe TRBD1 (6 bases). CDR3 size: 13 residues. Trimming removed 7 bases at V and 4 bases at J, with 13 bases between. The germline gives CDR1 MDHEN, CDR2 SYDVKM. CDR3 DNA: TGTGCCAGCATAGGGGGGGGCGGCTATGGCTACACCTTC. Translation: CASIGGGGYGYTF.

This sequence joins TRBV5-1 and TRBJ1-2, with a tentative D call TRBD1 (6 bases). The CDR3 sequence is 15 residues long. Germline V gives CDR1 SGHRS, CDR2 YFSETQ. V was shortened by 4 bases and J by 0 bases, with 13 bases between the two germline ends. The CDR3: CASSTGQSSNYGYTF. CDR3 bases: TGCGCCAGCAGCACCGGACAGTCATCTAACTATGGCTACACCTTC.

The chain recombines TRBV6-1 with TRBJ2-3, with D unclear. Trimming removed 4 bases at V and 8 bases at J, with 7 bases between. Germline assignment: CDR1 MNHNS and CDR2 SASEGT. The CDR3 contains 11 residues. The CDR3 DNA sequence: TGTGCCAGCAGTGGAACCGGTACGCAGTATTTT. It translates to CASSGTGTQYF.

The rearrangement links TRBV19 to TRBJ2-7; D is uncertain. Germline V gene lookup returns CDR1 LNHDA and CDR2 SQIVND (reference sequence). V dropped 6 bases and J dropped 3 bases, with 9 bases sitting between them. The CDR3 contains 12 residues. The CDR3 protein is CASRSPGYEQYF. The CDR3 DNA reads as TGTGCCAGTAGATCTCCGGGCTACGAGCAGTACTTC. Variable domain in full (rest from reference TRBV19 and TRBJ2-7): DGGITQSPKYLFRKEGQNVTLSCEQNLNHDAMYWYRQDPGQGLRLIYYSQIVNDFQKGDIAEGYSVSREKKESFPLTVTSAQKNPTAFYLCASRSPGYEQYFGPGTRLTVT.

In DNA, the CDR3 is TGCAGCGTTGAATGGGAGAGCAATCAGCCCCAGCATTTT. Protein: CSVEWESNQPQHF. The gene calls are TRBV29-1 and TRBJ1-5, with unresolved D. This CDR3 has 13 amino acids. V was pared by 2 bases and J by 1 base, with 6 bases between. Per germline, CDR1 SQVTM and CDR2 ANQGSEA.

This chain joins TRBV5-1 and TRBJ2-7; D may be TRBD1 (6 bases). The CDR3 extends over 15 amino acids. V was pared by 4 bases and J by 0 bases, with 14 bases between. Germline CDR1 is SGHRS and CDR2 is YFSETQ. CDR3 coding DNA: TGCGCCAGCAGCATCCGGACAGCGAGCTCCTACGAGCAGTACTTC. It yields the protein CASSIRTASSYEQYF.

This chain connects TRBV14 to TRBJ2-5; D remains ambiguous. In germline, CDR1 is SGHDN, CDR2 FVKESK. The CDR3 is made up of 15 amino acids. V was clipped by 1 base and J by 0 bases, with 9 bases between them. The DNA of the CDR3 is TGTGCCAGCAGCCAAGTGAACTCGTACCAAGAGACCCAGTACTTC. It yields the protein CASSQVNSYQETQYF.

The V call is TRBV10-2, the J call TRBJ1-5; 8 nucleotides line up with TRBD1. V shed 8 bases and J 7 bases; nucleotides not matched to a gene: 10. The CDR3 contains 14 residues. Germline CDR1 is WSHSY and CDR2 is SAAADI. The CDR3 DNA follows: TGCGCCAGCGCAGAGAGACAGGGGAGACAGCCCCAGCATTTT. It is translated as CASAERQGRQPQHF.

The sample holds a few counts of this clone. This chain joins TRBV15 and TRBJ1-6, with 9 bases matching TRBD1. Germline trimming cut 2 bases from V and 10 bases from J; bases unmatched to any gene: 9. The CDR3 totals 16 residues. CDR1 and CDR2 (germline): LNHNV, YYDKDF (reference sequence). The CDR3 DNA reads TGTGCCACCAGCAGAACATCGGGACAGGGAGGCTCACCCCTCCACTTT. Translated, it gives CATSRTSGQGGSPLHF.

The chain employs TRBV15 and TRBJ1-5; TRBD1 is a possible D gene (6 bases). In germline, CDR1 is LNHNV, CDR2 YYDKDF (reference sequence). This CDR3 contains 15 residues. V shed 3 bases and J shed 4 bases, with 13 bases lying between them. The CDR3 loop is CATSSDKRGNQPQHF. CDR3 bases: TGTGCCACCAGCAGCGATAAGAGGGGGAATCAGCCCCAGCATTTT. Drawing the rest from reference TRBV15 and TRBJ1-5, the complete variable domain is DAMVIQNPRYQVTQFGKPVTLSCSQTLNHNVMYWYQQKSSQAPKLLFHYYDKDFNNEADTPDNFQSRRPNTSFCFLDIRSPGLGDTAMYLCATSSDKRGNQPQHFGDGTRLSIL.

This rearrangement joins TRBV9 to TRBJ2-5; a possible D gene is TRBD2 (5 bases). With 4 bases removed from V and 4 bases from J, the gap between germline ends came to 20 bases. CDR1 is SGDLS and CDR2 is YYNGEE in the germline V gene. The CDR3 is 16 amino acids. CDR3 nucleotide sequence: TGTGCCAGCAGCACCTCCGCGGAGGCGACCGGAGAGACCCAGTACTTC. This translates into CASSTSAEATGETQYF.

The CDR3 DNA reads as TGTGCCAGCAGCGGATCACTACTGGACAATGAGCAGTTCTTC. This encodes CASSGSLLDNEQFF. The chain recombines TRBV9 with TRBJ2-1; the D is unclear. V lost 3 bases to trimming and J lost 5 bases, with 12 bases between them. In germline, CDR1 is SGDLS, CDR2 YYNGEE. There are 14 residues in the CDR3.

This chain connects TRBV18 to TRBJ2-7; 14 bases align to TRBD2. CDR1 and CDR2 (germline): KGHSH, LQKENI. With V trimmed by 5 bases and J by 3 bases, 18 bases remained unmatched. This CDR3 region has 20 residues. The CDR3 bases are TGTGCCAGCTCATCGGGACTAGCGGGGGAACACCAAGAGGGGCTCTACGAGCAGTACTTC. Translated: CASSSGLAGEHQEGLYEQYF.

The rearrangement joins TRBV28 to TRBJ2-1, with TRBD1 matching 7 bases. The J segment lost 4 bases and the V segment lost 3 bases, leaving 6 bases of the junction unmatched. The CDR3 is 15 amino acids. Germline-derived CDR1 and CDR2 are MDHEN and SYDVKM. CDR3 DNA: TGTGCCAGCAGTTTGGGTTCACAGGGGTACAATGAGCAGTTCTTC. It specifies CASSLGSQGYNEQFF.

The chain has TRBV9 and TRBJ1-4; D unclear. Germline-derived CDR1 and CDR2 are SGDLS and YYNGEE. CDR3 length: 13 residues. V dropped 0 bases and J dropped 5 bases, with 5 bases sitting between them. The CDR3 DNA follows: TGTGCCAGCAGCGTAGAAGCCAATGAAAAACTGTTTTTT. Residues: CASSVEANEKLFF.

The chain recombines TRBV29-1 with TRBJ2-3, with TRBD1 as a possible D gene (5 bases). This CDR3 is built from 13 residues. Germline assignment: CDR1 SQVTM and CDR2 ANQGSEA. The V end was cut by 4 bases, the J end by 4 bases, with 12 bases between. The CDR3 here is CSVARVGADTQYF. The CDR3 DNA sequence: TGCAGCGTTGCCAGGGTAGGCGCAGATACGCAGTATTTT.

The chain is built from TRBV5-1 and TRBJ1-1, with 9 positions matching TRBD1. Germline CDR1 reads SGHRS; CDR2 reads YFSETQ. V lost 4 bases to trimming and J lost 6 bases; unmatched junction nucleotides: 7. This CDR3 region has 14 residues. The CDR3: CASSTTGGRAEAFF. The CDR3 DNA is TGCGCCAGCAGCACAACAGGGGGCCGCGCTGAAGCTTTCTTT.